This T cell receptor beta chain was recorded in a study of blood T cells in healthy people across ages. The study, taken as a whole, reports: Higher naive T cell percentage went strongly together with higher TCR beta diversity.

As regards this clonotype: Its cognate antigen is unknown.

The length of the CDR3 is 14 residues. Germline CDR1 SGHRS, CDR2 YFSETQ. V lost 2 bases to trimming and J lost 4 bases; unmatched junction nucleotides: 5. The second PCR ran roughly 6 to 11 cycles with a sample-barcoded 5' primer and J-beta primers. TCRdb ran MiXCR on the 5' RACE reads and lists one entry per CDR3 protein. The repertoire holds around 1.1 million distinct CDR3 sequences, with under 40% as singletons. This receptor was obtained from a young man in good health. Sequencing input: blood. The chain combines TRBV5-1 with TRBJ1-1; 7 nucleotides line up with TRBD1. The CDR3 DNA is TGCGCCAGCAGCTTCCCAGGGGGTTCCACTGAAGCTTTCTTT. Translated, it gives CASSFPGGSTEAFF.